This T cell receptor (beta chain) was found in a study of T cell responses to AZD1222 COVID-19 vaccine. Per germline, CDR1 LGHNT and CDR2 FRNRAP. The CDR3 is 17 residues long. J lost 6 bases, V lost 0 bases, and 10 bases had no gene match. Method: immunoSEQ multiplex PCR; TCRdb's copy keeps in-frame clones and lacks some. The table has about 70,000 clones, roughly 85% seen once. This clonotype originated in an adult in good health. Source: peripheral blood, taken on day 0 of AZD1222 vaccination. The chain uses TRBV12-5 and TRBJ2-1, with 8 bases matching TRBD2. The CDR3 DNA is TGTGCTAGTGGTTTGGTACCCGGGACTAGTTGGGGCAATGAGCAGTTCTTC. Protein: CASGLVPGTSWGNEQFF.